Given below is one T cell receptor (beta chain) in context. It lacks a known antigen. No base quality values were provided; no much bigger clone lies one nucleotide off. Looking up the germline V gene yields CDR1 MDHEN and CDR2 SYDVKM. The germline V and J ends show losses of 4 bases and 3 bases respectively, and no gene match explains 4 bases of the junction. Reading from cysteine to phenylalanine, the CDR3 counts 15 amino acids. Here the CDR3 DNA is all that survives: 45 bases in frame from base 1. The healthy controls were some 36 blood donors, and the buffy coats of these donors were supplied by the Finnish Red Cross blood service. All TCR-sequenced material derived from peripheral blood: patient blood samples and healthy donor buffy coats. Peripheral blood mononuclear cells were isolated by Ficoll-Hypaque gradient centrifugation. Magnetic purification was used to isolate CD4+ cells from the buffy coats of the healthy controls. The Gentra Puregene Cell and Tissue kit was used for genomic DNA extraction, and quantification was performed on a Qubit 2.0 fluorometer.

This record belongs to a study of STAT5B mutations in CD4+ large granular lymphocyte leukemia (dated by TCRdb to between 2021 and 2022). Describing the broader study: Among the healthy controls, the CDR3 'QG' motif was associated with a particular HLA allele. The study compared the TCRbeta repertoires of patients with CD4+ T-cell large granular lymphocyte leukemia against the TCRbeta repertoires of healthy blood donors. Flow cytometry on FACSCanto II or FACSVerse showed that the purified fractions were more than 95% pure among lymphocytes. Study-level results and caveats: CD4-sorted patient repertoires appeared more clonal than healthy CD4+ repertoires, and this difference persisted after removing the putative leukemic clones. Enrichment of TRBV06-family usage was observed among the top patient clones (8/27) relative to healthy controls (2/35). Main leukemic clonotypes were private to each patient, although approximately 26% appeared at low frequency in other patients' non-leukemic repertoires. The data were not HLA-matched, and the relatively small sample size could explain the higher clonality seen in CD4+ compared with CD8+ T-LGLL.

The immunoSEQ assay at survey resolution was used to sequence TCRbeta rearrangements from genomic DNA. For the original study's pipeline: A lowest detectable productive clonotype frequency of 2.59 x 10-5 was observed in the TCR sequencing data. Only productive TCRbeta rearrangements, meaning sequences that were complete and in-frame, were kept for the analyses. The clonality of each sample was calculated as Simpson clonality in the immunoSEQ Analyzer version 3.0. Clones were grouped by frequency into very rare, small, medium, large (1-20%) or hyperexpanded (>20%) categories. Generation probabilities were estimated with OLGA 1.2.3, V-gene circos plots were made with VDJtools, specificities were looked up in VDJdb, and CDR3 motifs were identified with GLIPH. This is the immuneACCESS table as TCRdb keeps it, with only in-frame sequences that have V and J called. A part of the clones is gone; compared with another copy, unresolved V genes explain less than half, and the rest is unexplained. D and trimming come from the DNA, and the V and J calls and clone size come from that table. The sample table shows tens of thousands of clones, and 75% to 85% are seen once. The biggest ten clones account for over 1% of the sample.

Source material: CD4+ T cells from blood buffy coats. The source is a human donor in good health. The rearrangement joined TRBV28 to TRBJ2-3; 10 bases in the junction line up with TRBD2. The CDR3 here reads CASSYASGRTDTQYF. The DNA is TGTGCCAGCAGTTACGCTAGCGGGAGAACAGATACGCAGTATTTT.